The 8 T cell receptor beta chains listed next were all sequenced from one sample in a study of T cells in tuberculosis. After thawing and overnight rest, PBMC were stained with GMM-loaded CD1B tetramer, viability dye and anti-CD3 for sorting. The CD1B tetramers carried C32 glucose monomycolate purified from Rhodococcus equi. The assay was immunoSEQ multiplex PCR, and TCRdb's table has in-frame clones only and misses some. Of roughly 60,000 clones listed, about 86% were seen once; the top ten hold 9.5% to 15%. The specimen was CD1b-GMM tetramer-negative cells sorted from PBMCs. The origin of the receptors is an adult woman with latent tuberculosis.

V and J are TRBV2 and TRBJ1-6, with D possibly matching TRBD1 (5 bases). Germline V gives CDR1 SNHLY, CDR2 FYNNEI. The CDR3 runs 16 residues. The V end was cut by 6 bases, the J end by 9 bases, with 21 bases between. CDR3 coding DNA: TGTGCCAGCAGGGCCTCGGGACTTACCTCGGGTTCACCCCTCCACTTT. This sequence encodes CASRASGLTSGSPLHF.

The chain combines TRBV7-6 with TRBJ1-1; perhaps TRBD1 as D (6 bases). V was clipped by 3 bases and J by 0 bases, with 11 bases between them. Germline V gene data show CDR1 as SGHVS and CDR2 as FNYEAQ. The CDR3 runs 15 residues. CDR3: CASSLATGLNTEAFF. Written as DNA, the CDR3 is TGTGCCAGCAGCTTGGCCACAGGGTTGAACACTGAAGCTTTCTTT.

The rearrangement links TRBV11-2 to TRBJ2-5; TRBD2 matches 10 bases. Trimming took 5 bases from V and 5 from J; bases not matched to a gene: 8. The V gene's germline CDR1 is SGHAT and CDR2 FQNNGV. The CDR3 loop spans 15 amino acids. CDR3 sequence (DNA): TGTGCCAGCAGCCGAAGGCAACTAGCGGGGGAGACCCAGTACTTC. Translated: CASSRRQLAGETQYF.

Only one count was recorded for this clone. The genes are TRBV7-6 and TRBJ2-5; D might be TRBD1 (5 bases). The CDR3 consists of 15 residues. Germline V gene data show CDR1 as SGHVS and CDR2 as FNYEAQ. V was clipped by 5 bases and J by 1 base, with 14 bases between them. The CDR3 DNA reads TGTGCCAGCAGCCCCAGGGCAGGGTCCCAAGAGACCCAGTACTTC. Its translation is CASSPRAGSQETQYF.

The CDR3 loop is CAWSYFRTEAFF. CDR3 bases: TGTGCCTGGAGTTATTTTCGGACTGAAGCTTTCTTT. The chain uses TRBV30 and TRBJ1-1; the D is unclear. The CDR3 loop spans 12 amino acids. V gave up 2 bases and J gave up 5 bases, with 9 bases separating them. CDR1 GTSNPN and CDR2 SVGIG come from the germline V gene (reference sequence).

The table lists this clone with a count of one. V usage is TRBV2 and J usage is TRBJ2-2; 8 positions match TRBD2. CDR3 size: 16 residues. CDR1 SNHLY and CDR2 FYNNEI come from the germline V gene. V trimming: 6 bases; J trimming: 4 bases; junction bases outside the gene matches: 10. CDR3 protein: CASSLLAAPGTGELFF. CDR3 bases: TGTGCCAGCAGCTTACTAGCGGCCCCGGGCACCGGGGAGCTGTTTTTT.

The chain links TRBV30 to TRBJ2-5, with 11 bases matching TRBD2. Germline trimming cut 3 bases from V and 4 bases from J; bases unmatched to any gene: 7. This CDR3 is built from 15 residues. Germline-derived CDR1 and CDR2 are GTSNPN and SVGIG (reference sequence). CDR3 amino acids: CAWSRLAGPPETQYF. The DNA of the CDR3 is TGTGCCTGGAGCCGACTAGCGGGGCCCCCAGAGACCCAGTACTTC.

J is TRBJ2-1 and V is TRBV19, with D tentatively TRBD1 (6 bases). Germline V gives CDR1 LNHDA, CDR2 SQIVND (reference sequence). The CDR3 spans 15 residues. The V end was cut by 6 bases, the J end by 10 bases, with 22 bases between. The DNA of the CDR3 is TGTGCCAGTAGCCCCCGGTCCGGGGCAGGGGACGAGCAGTTCTTC. It specifies CASSPRSGAGDEQFF.